The 4 T cell receptor beta chains listed next were all sequenced from one sample in a study of T-cell reconstitution after alpha-beta-depleted transplantation in children. Library preparation (for TCRbeta) was performed with unique molecular identifiers. TCRdb reprocessed the PCR reads with MiXCR, giving one entry per CDR3 protein. The sample lists approximately 630,000 distinct CDR3 sequences, approximately 14% occurring once. Sequenced material: PBMCs, taken before TCRalphabeta/CD19-depleted stem cell transplant. Receptor source: a girl aged 2 to 9 with congenital amegakaryocytic thrombocytopenia, due to receive a stem cell transplant.

V gene TRBV14 combines with J gene TRBJ2-3; D is possibly TRBD2 (6 bases). The V gene's germline CDR1 is SGHDN and CDR2 FVKESK. Deletions cut 1 base from V and 3 bases from J, with 11 bases between. CDR3 length: 15 residues. The CDR3 DNA reads as TGTGCCAGCAGCCAAGTCGGAGGAGGGACAGATACGCAGTATTTT. It encodes CASSQVGGGTDTQYF.

This clonotype was counted ten times or more. The rearrangement uses TRBV7-2 and TRBJ2-3; D unclear. The V gene lost 5 bases and the J gene lost 3 bases, with 15 bases spanning the gap. Germline values: CDR1 SGHTA, CDR2 FQGNSA. This CDR3 contains 15 residues. The CDR3 spells CASSQNPPGTDTQYF. CDR3 nucleotides: TGTGCCAGCAGCCAAAACCCCCCCGGAACAGATACGCAGTATTTT.

The sample holds many counts of this clonotype. This chain connects TRBV5-6 to TRBJ2-2, with 7 positions matching TRBD1. Germline CDR1 SGHDT, CDR2 YYEEEE. This CDR3 region has 14 residues. V lost 4 bases and J lost 4; bases outside the gene matches: 4. The CDR3 nucleotides read TGTGCCAGCAGCCAGACAGGGACCACCGGGGAGCTGTTTTTT. It yields the protein CASSQTGTTGELFF.

The chain combines TRBV29-1 with TRBJ2-7; 11 nucleotides match TRBD1. The J segment lost 6 bases and the V segment lost 6 bases, leaving 10 bases of the junction unmatched. From germline, CDR1 is SQVTM and CDR2 ANQGSEA. The CDR3 is 14 residues long. In nucleotides, the CDR3 is TGCAGCGTCTTAAGGGACAGGGGGAGCGGCGAGCAGTACTTC. This translates into CSVLRDRGSGEQYF.